Listed below are T cell receptor beta chains from one sample, sequenced in a study of identical twins. TCRdb itself ran the 5' RACE reads through MiXCR, one entry per CDR3 protein. Of around 250,000 distinct CDR3 sequences listed, 7% are singletons. The data were also submitted as part of a second study, on yellow fever vaccine responses in identical twins.

Sequencing was performed on memory (CD45RO+) T cells sorted from blood. Every receptor here comes from a young woman in good health. Both conserved end residues are part of each CDR3. Each record gives: clone size, CDR3 length, D gene, V gene, J gene, CDR3 DNA, CDR3 protein. D genes are given only for firm matches. Some rows have no size entry. The others give once, few or many, or a class for an expanded clone.

clone_size: few; cdr3_length: 17; d_call: .; v_call: TRBV4-1; j_call: TRBJ2-1; cdr3_nt: TGCGCCAGCAGCGCAGGCATCCAGCGATGGGATTACAATGAGCAGTTCTTC; cdr3_aa: CASSAGIQRWDYNEQFF
clone_size: .; cdr3_length: 19; d_call: TRBD1; v_call: TRBV6-1; j_call: TRBJ2-7; cdr3_nt: TGTGCCAGCAGCAAATACCGGACAGGGAGCGGGTCTTTGGGATACGAGCAGTACTTC; cdr3_aa: CASSKYRTGSGSLGYEQYF
clone_size: few; cdr3_length: 15; d_call: .; v_call: TRBV6-5; j_call: TRBJ2-5; cdr3_nt: TGTGCCAGCAGTTACTCGAGCGTACGGGCGGAGACCCAGTACTTC; cdr3_aa: CASSYSSVRAETQYF
clone_size: many; cdr3_length: 15; d_call: TRBD2; v_call: TRBV11-1; j_call: TRBJ2-1; cdr3_nt: TGTGCCAGCAGCTTAGGCGGGAGGCAGTACAATGAGCAGTTCTTC; cdr3_aa: CASSLGGRQYNEQFF
clone_size: many; cdr3_length: 14; d_call: .; v_call: TRBV9; j_call: TRBJ1-1; cdr3_nt: TGTGCCAGCAGCACACAGGCGAGGAACACTGAAGCTTTCTTT; cdr3_aa: CASSTQARNTEAFF
clone_size: many; cdr3_length: 16; d_call: TRBD2; v_call: TRBV4-2; j_call: TRBJ2-1; cdr3_nt: TGTGCCAGCAGCCAAGGAGCGGGGGACTCCTACAATGAGCAGTTCTTC; cdr3_aa: CASSQGAGDSYNEQFF
clone_size: .; cdr3_length: 13; d_call: .; v_call: TRBV11-2; j_call: TRBJ2-7; cdr3_nt: TGTGCCAGCAGCTTAGAGGGGGGTTACGAGCAGTACTTC; cdr3_aa: CASSLEGGYEQYF
clone_size: few; cdr3_length: 14; d_call: .; v_call: TRBV27; j_call: TRBJ2-5; cdr3_nt: TGTGCCAGCAGCCGGGGACTCCTACAAGAGACCCAGTACTTC; cdr3_aa: CASSRGLLQETQYF
clone_size: .; cdr3_length: 16; d_call: TRBD2; v_call: TRBV28; j_call: TRBJ2-2; cdr3_nt: TGTGCCAGCAGTTTACCTCCGGGACTAGCTCCCGGGGAGCTGTTTTTT; cdr3_aa: CASSLPPGLAPGELFF
clone_size: few; cdr3_length: 15; d_call: TRBD2; v_call: TRBV20-1; j_call: TRBJ2-3; cdr3_nt: TGCAGTGCCCCTCTAGCGGGAGCCCGCACAGATACGCAGTATTTT; cdr3_aa: CSAPLAGARTDTQYF
clone_size: many; cdr3_length: 17; d_call: .; v_call: TRBV4-1; j_call: TRBJ1-6; cdr3_nt: TGCGCCAGCAGCCCCATATTACAGGTTTCCTATAATTCACCCCTCCACTTT; cdr3_aa: CASSPILQVSYNSPLHF
clone_size: many; cdr3_length: 15; d_call: TRBD1; v_call: TRBV18; j_call: TRBJ2-3; cdr3_nt: TGTGCCAGCTCACCAGACAGGGGGATGGAAGATACGCAGTATTTT; cdr3_aa: CASSPDRGMEDTQYF
clone_size: .; cdr3_length: 15; d_call: TRBD2; v_call: TRBV20-1; j_call: TRBJ2-5; cdr3_nt: TGCAGTGCTAGAGCCGGGACTAGCGGCAGTGGGACCCAGTACTTC; cdr3_aa: CSARAGTSGSGTQYF
clone_size: few; cdr3_length: 14; d_call: .; v_call: TRBV13; j_call: TRBJ2-1; cdr3_nt: TGTGCCAGCAGCTTAAGGGGAGGGGGCGGTGAGCAGTCCTTC; cdr3_aa: CASSLRGGGGEQSF
clone_size: .; cdr3_length: 15; d_call: TRBD1; v_call: TRBV12-3/TRBV12-4; j_call: TRBJ2-2; cdr3_nt: TGTGCCAGCAGTTTCAACAGGGGGCCCGCCGGGGAGCTGTTTTTT; cdr3_aa: CASSFNRGPAGELFF
clone_size: .; cdr3_length: 16; d_call: TRBD1; v_call: TRBV5-1; j_call: TRBJ2-6; cdr3_nt: TGCGCCAGCTCCCCTGCAGGGGGCTCTGGGGCCAACGTCCTGACTTTC; cdr3_aa: CASSPAGGSGANVLTF
clone_size: few; cdr3_length: 15; d_call: TRBD1; v_call: TRBV5-1; j_call: TRBJ2-2; cdr3_nt: TGCGCCAGCAGCTGGGACAGGGGGAACACCGGGGAGCTGTTTTTT; cdr3_aa: CASSWDRGNTGELFF
clone_size: few; cdr3_length: 15; d_call: .; v_call: TRBV12-3/TRBV12-4; j_call: TRBJ1-2; cdr3_nt: TGTGCCAGCAGTTTAGGCGGGGGAGCTCTTTATGGCTACACCTTC; cdr3_aa: CASSLGGGALYGYTF